This TCR beta chain was captured by sequencing in a study of cytomegalovirus exposure and HLA in healthy donors. Primers included in the PCR were 60 Vbeta and 13 Jbeta primers. Repertoires were generated with immunoSEQ multiplex PCR, while TCRdb's copy carries only in-frame clones and drops some. The table includes 200,000 or so clones, approximately 79% detected once. J was trimmed by 7 bases and V by 1 base; bases with no gene match: 3. CDR3 length: 14 residues. CDR1 SGHKS and CDR2 YYEKEE come from the germline V gene (reference sequence). As for this clone: Its antigen is not identified.

General observations from the study: It was only CMV serostatus that was available as immune exposure information. Sequencing artifact likely explains a cluster of highly shared sequence variants. In presence/absence analyses, roughly uniform sequencing depth across donors was assumed.

Healthy individuals who donated bone marrow served as the donors. This rearrangement joins TRBV5-5 to TRBJ2-2; 8 positions agree with TRBD2. Material for sequencing was PBMCs. The TCR was taken from a man in his forties in good health and CMV-seropositive. The CDR3 here is CASSLRLAGGELFF. DNA for the CDR3: TGTGCCAGCAGCTTGCGTCTAGCGGGCGGGGAGCTGTTTTTT.